Following are 11 T cell receptor beta chains from one sample sequenced in a study of shared clonotypes between healthy human individuals. Measured with immunoSEQ multiplex PCR; TCRdb has only the in-frame clones, and not every one. This sample has roughly 2.5 million clones, with around 94% found just once. The sample was naive CD4+ T cells sorted from blood. Subset of the sample: CD45RA+ positively selected. These receptors came from a man between 18 and 29 years old in good health.

This clone has just one count. V gene TRBV6-5 combines with J gene TRBJ1-1; D possibly corresponds to TRBD1 (5 bases). Trimming pared 0 bases from V and 8 bases from J, leaving 16 bases between. The CDR3 spans 15 residues. Germline V lookup: CDR1 MNHEY, CDR2 SVGAGI. CDR3 sequence: CASSYSVGAGREAFF. DNA of the CDR3: TGTGCCAGCAGTTACTCGGTCGGAGCAGGGAGAGAAGCTTTCTTT.

The CDR3 sequence is CAWSPSGSEQYF. CDR3 sequence (DNA): TGTGCCTGGAGTCCTAGCGGGAGTGAGCAGTACTTC. The chain couples TRBV30 to TRBJ2-7; TRBD2 matches 10 bases. Germline V CDR1 and CDR2: GTSNPN, SVGIG (reference sequence). The CDR3 loop spans 12 amino acids. V lost 2 bases to trimming and J lost 7 bases; unmatched junction nucleotides: 2. Filled out from reference TRBV30 and TRBJ2-7, the complete variable domain reads SQTIHQWPATLVQPVGSPLSLECTVEGTSNPNLYWYRQAAGRGLQLLFYSVGIGQISSEVPQNLSASRPQDRQFILSSKKLLLSDSGFYLCAWSPSGSEQYFGPGTRLTVT.

The rearrangement uses TRBV5-6 and TRBJ2-3; D gene ambiguous. The length of the CDR3 is 14 residues. Germline V CDR1 and CDR2: SGHDT, YYEEEE. V lost 3 bases and J 3 bases, leaving 11 bases between the germline ends. The DNA for the CDR3 is TGTGCCAGCAGCTCATCCCGGACGACAGATACGCAGTATTTT. Encoded protein: CASSSSRTTDTQYF.

Comment on this clone: Other nucleotide sequences from this sample produce the same CDR3. The gene calls are TRBV18 and TRBJ2-1; 8 bases agree with TRBD2. The CDR3 is made up of 16 amino acids. J lost 4 bases, V lost 0 bases, and 5 bases had no gene match. The germline V gene encodes CDR1 KGHSH and CDR2 LQKENI. The CDR3 loop is CASSPPQRGSYNEQFF. The CDR3 DNA sequence: TGTGCCAGCTCACCACCGCAGCGGGGGAGTTACAATGAGCAGTTCTTC.

The chain recombines TRBV28 with TRBJ2-7, with 7 bases that match TRBD1. V lost 6 bases, J lost 0 bases, and 8 bases stayed unmatched. Germline V gives CDR1 MDHEN, CDR2 SYDVKM. This CDR3 is built from 15 residues. The CDR3 DNA reads as TGTGCCAGCAGCTCCGGGACAGTAGGCTCCTACGAGCAGTACTTC. It codes for CASSSGTVGSYEQYF.

The chain has TRBV5-1 and TRBJ2-5, with a possible D match to TRBD1 (5 bases). CDR1 is SGHRS, CDR2 YFSETQ, per germline. Trimming shortened V by 6 bases and J by 1 base, and 16 bases separated the two germline ends. This CDR3 comprises 15 residues. CDR3 sequence reads: CASTRGMGPQETQYF. The CDR3, as DNA: TGCGCCAGCACTAGGGGAATGGGCCCCCAAGAGACCCAGTACTTC.

The chain joins TRBV6-1 to TRBJ1-2; TRBD1 might be the D (6 bases). Trimming removed 6 bases from V and 8 bases from J, with 16 bases in between. Germline V lookup: CDR1 MNHNS, CDR2 SASEGT. The CDR3 loop spans 13 amino acids. The CDR3 bases are TGTGCCAGCAGCGACAGGCCAGGGATGGGCTACACCTTC. It yields the protein CASSDRPGMGYTF.

The chain couples TRBV6-1 to TRBJ1-1; D unresolved. Trimming took off 2 bases at V and 1 base at J, with 8 bases between the two ends. The CDR3 has 14 residues. Germline V gene lookup returns CDR1 MNHNS and CDR2 SASEGT. In DNA form, the CDR3 reads TGTGCCAGCAGTGAATTCATCAGGAACACTGAAGCTTTCTTT. Translation: CASSEFIRNTEAFF.

The DNA for the CDR3 is TGTGCCAGCAGCGTAAGACTAGCGGGAACAGGCAATGAGCAGTTCTTC. It encodes CASSVRLAGTGNEQFF. The chain combines TRBV9 with TRBJ2-1; 11 nucleotides line up with TRBD2. In germline, CDR1 is SGDLS, CDR2 YYNGEE. J was trimmed by 6 bases and V by 1 base; bases with no gene match: 6. The CDR3 extends over 16 amino acids.

The chain uses TRBV2 and TRBJ1-1, with a weak D call TRBD1 (6 bases). Germline V gives CDR1 SNHLY, CDR2 FYNNEI. CDR3 size: 14 residues. The V and J ends lost 7 bases and 1 base respectively, with 13 bases between them. CDR3 nucleotides: TGTGCCAGCACCCCAGGGGCGGCGAACACTGAAGCTTTCTTT. It translates to CASTPGAANTEAFF.

The CDR3 region is CASSPGTGQLSYEQYF. DNA of the CDR3: TGCGCCAGCAGCCCAGGGACGGGACAGCTTTCCTACGAGCAGTACTTC. This chain connects TRBV4-3 to TRBJ2-7; TRBD1 matches 7 bases. The CDR3 is made up of 16 amino acids. The germline V gene has CDR1 LGHNA and CDR2 YSLEER. The trim removed 4 bases at V and 1 base at J, leaving 10 bases unmatched.